The 11 T cell receptor beta chains below were found in one sample sequenced in a study of blood T cell repertoires in COVID-19. Method: immunoSEQ multiplex PCR; TCRdb's copy keeps in-frame clones and lacks some. The sample consists of 130,000 to 150,000 clones, approximately 90% of them appearing once. Input material: peripheral blood. The receptors shown here come from a woman aged 60 to 75 with active COVID-19.

The chain links TRBV29-1 to TRBJ2-7, with 8 bases fitting TRBD1. The V and J ends lost 3 bases and 5 bases, in that order; junction bases with no gene match: 9. From germline, CDR1 is SQVTM and CDR2 ANQGSEA. This CDR3 is 14 amino acids long. The DNA of the CDR3 is TGCAGCGTTGATCTACGACAGGGGAGCAACGAGCAGTACTTC. Encoded protein: CSVDLRQGSNEQYF.

This clone has a count of ten or more. CDR3 sequence reads: CASSYWGGYYEQYF. The CDR3, as DNA: TGTGCCAGCAGTTACTGGGGGGGTTACTACGAGCAGTACTTC. This sequence joins TRBV6-6 and TRBJ2-7; 7 nucleotides align to TRBD2. The CDR3 totals 14 residues. CDR1 and CDR2 (germline): MNHNY, SVGAGI (reference sequence). Losses at the gene ends were 1 base for V and 3 bases for J; bases not matched to a gene: 3.

In DNA, the CDR3 is TGCAGCGCCCTGGAGGGGTCCTACGAGCAGTACTTC. It codes for CSALEGSYEQYF. The J gene is TRBJ2-7, the V gene TRBV29-1; D is possibly TRBD2 (6 bases). Germline V gene data show CDR1 as SQVTM and CDR2 as ANQGSEA. The CDR3 extends over 12 amino acids. The V gene lost 7 bases and the J gene lost 1 base, with 11 bases spanning the gap.

The CDR3 loop is CASSQGGGLGTDTQYF. CDR3 DNA: TGTGCCAGCAGCCAAGGGGGGGGACTAGGCACAGATACGCAGTATTTT. This chain joins TRBV3-1 (or the pseudogene TRBV3-2) and TRBJ2-3; 8 bases fit TRBD2. The germline V gene encodes CDR1 LGHDT and CDR2 YNNKEL (reference sequence). V was clipped by 1 base and J by 1 base; unmatched bases: 4. CDR3 size: 16 residues.

The rearrangement links TRBV5-5 to TRBJ1-6; weak D call: TRBD1 (5 bases). The ends were cut back, 4 bases at V and 1 base at J, with 15 bases in the middle. Germline CDR1 and CDR2: SGHKS and YYEKEE (reference sequence). CDR3 length: 17 residues. CDR3 coding DNA: TGTGCCAGCAGCGCCCGCGGGGGGGGGTCCTATAATTCACCCCTCCACTTT. It translates to CASSARGGGSYNSPLHF. The variable domain in full, completed from reference TRBV5-5 and TRBJ1-6, reads DAGVTQSPTHLIKTRGQQVTLRCSPISGHKSVSWYQQVLGQGPQFIFQYYEKEERGRGNFPDRFSARQFPNYSSELNVNALLLGDSALYLCASSARGGGSYNSPLHFGNGTRLTVT.

The J gene is TRBJ1-3, the V gene TRBV5-4; no clear D. Germline CDR1 is SGHNT and CDR2 is YYREEE (reference sequence). Trimming removed 2 bases at V and 0 bases at J, with 9 bases between. The CDR3 spans 15 residues. This CDR3 reads CASSLPGNSGNTIYF. CDR3 coding DNA: TGTGCCAGCAGCTTACCGGGAAACTCTGGAAACACCATATATTTT.

CDR3 DNA sequence: TGTGCCAGCAGCTTATTTGGGTCTAGCGCTATAATCTACAATGAGCAGTTCTTC. Translating gives CASSLFGSSAIIYNEQFF. This chain joins TRBV7-3 and TRBJ2-1, with D tentatively TRBD2 (6 bases). This CDR3 has 18 amino acids. V lost 2 bases, J lost 3 bases, and 20 bases lay in between. The germline V gene encodes CDR1 SGHTA and CDR2 FQGTGA.

The rearrangement joins TRBV28 to TRBJ2-1; D is possibly TRBD2 (7 bases). This CDR3 has 19 amino acids. Trimming cost V 8 bases and J 6 bases, with 32 bases left between them. Germline V CDR1 and CDR2: MDHEN, SYDVKM. DNA of the CDR3: TGTGCCAGCGAGGTCCGGGGGCTAGTGGGCTCAGGGAGGGTCAATGAGCAGTTCTTC. Amino acid sequence: CASEVRGLVGSGRVNEQFF.

The V gene is TRBV27, the J gene TRBJ2-6, with a possible D match to TRBD2 (5 bases). V lost 5 bases, J lost 0 bases, and 8 bases lay in between. The CDR3 covers 15 residues. The germline CDR1 and CDR2 sequences are MNHEY and SMNVEV (reference sequence). The CDR3 DNA follows: TGTGCCAGCAGTCCCCGGGGCTCTGGGGCCAACGTCCTGACTTTC. Its translation is CASSPRGSGANVLTF.

This chain joins TRBV27 and TRBJ1-2; 12 bases align to TRBD1. After removal of 2 bases from V and 7 bases from J, the junction contained 5 bases not matched to a gene. The CDR3 has 15 amino acids. The germline V gene has CDR1 MNHEY and CDR2 SMNVEV (reference sequence). The CDR3 DNA follows: TGTGCCAGCAGTTTAGTGGGACAGGGGGCTAGTGGCTACACCTTC. Amino acids: CASSLVGQGASGYTF.

The V and J genes are TRBV18 and TRBJ2-1; 9 bases match TRBD1. V was clipped by 2 bases and J by 7 bases; unmatched bases: 15. The CDR3 is 18 amino acids. Germline V gene data show CDR1 as KGHSH and CDR2 as LQKENI. This CDR3 is CASSPLGQGGLLGNEQFF. In DNA form, the CDR3 reads TGTGCCAGCTCACCATTGGGACAGGGCGGCCTTCTGGGGAATGAGCAGTTCTTC.